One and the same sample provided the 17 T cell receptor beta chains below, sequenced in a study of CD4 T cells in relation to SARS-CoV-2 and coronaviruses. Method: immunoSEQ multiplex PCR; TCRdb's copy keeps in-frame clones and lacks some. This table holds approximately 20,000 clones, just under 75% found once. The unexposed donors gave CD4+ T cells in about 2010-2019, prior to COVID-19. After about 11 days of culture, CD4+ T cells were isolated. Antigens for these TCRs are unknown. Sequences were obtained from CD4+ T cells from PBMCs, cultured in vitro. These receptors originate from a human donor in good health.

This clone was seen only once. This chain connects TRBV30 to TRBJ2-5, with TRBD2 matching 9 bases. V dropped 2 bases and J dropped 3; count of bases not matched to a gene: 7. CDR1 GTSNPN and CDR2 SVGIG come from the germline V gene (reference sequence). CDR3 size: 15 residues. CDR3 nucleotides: TGTGCCTGGAGTCAATTAGCGGGAGTTAAAGAGACCCAGTACTTC. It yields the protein CAWSQLAGVKETQYF.

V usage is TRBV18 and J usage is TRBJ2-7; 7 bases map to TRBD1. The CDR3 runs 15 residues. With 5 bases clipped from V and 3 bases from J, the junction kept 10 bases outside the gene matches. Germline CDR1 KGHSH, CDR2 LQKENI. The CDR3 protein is CASSVTGQFDYEQYF. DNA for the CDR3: TGTGCCAGCTCAGTGACGGGACAGTTTGACTACGAGCAGTACTTC.

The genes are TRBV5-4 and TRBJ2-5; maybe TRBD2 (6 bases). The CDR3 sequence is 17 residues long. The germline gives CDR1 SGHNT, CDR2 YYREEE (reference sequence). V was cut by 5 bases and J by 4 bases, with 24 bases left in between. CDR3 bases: TGTGCCAGCAGATCGGGACTGAGCCTTTCACAATCAGAGACCCAGTACTTC. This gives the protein CASRSGLSLSQSETQYF.

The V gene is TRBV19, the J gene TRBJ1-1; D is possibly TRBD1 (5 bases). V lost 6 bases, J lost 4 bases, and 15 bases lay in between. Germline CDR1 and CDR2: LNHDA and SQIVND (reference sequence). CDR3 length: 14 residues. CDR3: CASRYGHQGTEAFF. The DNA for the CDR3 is TGTGCCAGTAGATACGGGCACCAGGGCACTGAAGCTTTCTTT. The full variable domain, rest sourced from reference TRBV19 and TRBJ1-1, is DGGITQSPKYLFRKEGQNVTLSCEQNLNHDAMYWYRQDPGQGLRLIYYSQIVNDFQKGDIAEGYSVSREKKESFPLTVTSAQKNPTAFYLCASRYGHQGTEAFFGQGTRLTVV.

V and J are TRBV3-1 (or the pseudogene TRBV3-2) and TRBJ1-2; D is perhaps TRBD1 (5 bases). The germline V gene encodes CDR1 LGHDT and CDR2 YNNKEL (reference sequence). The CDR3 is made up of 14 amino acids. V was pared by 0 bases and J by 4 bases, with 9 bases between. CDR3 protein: CASSQEWGTYGYTF. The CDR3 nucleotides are TGTGCCAGCAGCCAAGAGTGGGGGACCTATGGCTACACCTTC.

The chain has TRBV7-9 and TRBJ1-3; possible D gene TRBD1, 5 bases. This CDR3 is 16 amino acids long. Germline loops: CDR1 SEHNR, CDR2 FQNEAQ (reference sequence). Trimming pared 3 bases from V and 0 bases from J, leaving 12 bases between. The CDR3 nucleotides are TGTGCCAGCAGCTTCCCTGGGGGGAGCTCTGGAAACACCATATATTTT. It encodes CASSFPGGSSGNTIYF.

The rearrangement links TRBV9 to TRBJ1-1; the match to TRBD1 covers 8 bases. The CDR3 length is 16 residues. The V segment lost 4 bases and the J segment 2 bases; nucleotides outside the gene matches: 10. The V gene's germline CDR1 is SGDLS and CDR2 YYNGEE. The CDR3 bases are TGTGCCAGCAGCCCCTTCGGACAGGGTGGAAACACTGAAGCTTTCTTT. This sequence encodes CASSPFGQGGNTEAFF. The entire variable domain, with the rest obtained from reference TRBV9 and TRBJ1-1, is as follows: DSGVTQTPKHLITATGQRVTLRCSPRSGDLSVYWYQQSLDQGLQFLIQYYNGEERAKGNILERFSAQQFPDLHSELNLSSLELGDSALYFCASSPFGQGGNTEAFFGQGTRLTVV.

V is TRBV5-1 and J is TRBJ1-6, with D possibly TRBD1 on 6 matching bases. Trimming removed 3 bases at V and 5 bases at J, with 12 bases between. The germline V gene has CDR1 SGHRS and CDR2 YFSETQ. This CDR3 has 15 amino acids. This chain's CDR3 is CASSSQGYNNSPLHF. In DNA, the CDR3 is TGCGCCAGCAGCTCCCAGGGGTACAATAATTCACCCCTCCACTTT.

CDR3 in amino acids: CASSGTSGRGETQYF. CDR3 nucleotide sequence: TGTGCCAGCAGCGGGACTAGCGGGAGGGGAGAGACCCAGTACTTC. The gene calls are TRBV7-9 and TRBJ2-5, with 16 nucleotides matching TRBD2. Germline CDR1 is SEHNR and CDR2 is FQNEAQ (reference sequence). Trimming took 5 bases from V and 4 from J; bases not matched to a gene: 1. This CDR3 has 15 amino acids.

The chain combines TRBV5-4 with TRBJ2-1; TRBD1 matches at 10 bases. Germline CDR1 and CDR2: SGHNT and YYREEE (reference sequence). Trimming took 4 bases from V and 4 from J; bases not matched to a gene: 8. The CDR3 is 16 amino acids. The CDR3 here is CASSTTGTGVYNEQFF. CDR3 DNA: TGTGCCAGCAGCACCACCGGGACAGGGGTATACAATGAGCAGTTCTTC.

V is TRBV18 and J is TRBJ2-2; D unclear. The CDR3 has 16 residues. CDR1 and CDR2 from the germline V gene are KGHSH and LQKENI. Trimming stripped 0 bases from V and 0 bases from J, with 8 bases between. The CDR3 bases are TGTGCCAGCTCACCACCAGGAAACGCGAACACCGGGGAGCTGTTTTTT. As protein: CASSPPGNANTGELFF.

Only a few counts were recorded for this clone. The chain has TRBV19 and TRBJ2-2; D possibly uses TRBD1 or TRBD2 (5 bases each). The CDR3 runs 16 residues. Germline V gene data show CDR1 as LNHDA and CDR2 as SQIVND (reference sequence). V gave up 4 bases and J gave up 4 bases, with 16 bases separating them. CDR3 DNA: TGTGCCAGTAGTACCCCCCTGGGACGGACCACCGGGGAGCTGTTTTTT. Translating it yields CASSTPLGRTTGELFF.

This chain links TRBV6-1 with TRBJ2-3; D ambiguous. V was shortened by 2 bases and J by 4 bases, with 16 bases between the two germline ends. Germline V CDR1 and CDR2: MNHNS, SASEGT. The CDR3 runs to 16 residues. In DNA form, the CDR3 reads TGTGCCAGCAGTGAATTTGTAGGAGCGTCCGCAGATACGCAGTATTTT. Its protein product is CASSEFVGASADTQYF.

The CDR3 protein is CASSLRTGGNTEAFF. In DNA, the CDR3 is TGTGCCAGCAGCTTGAGAACGGGTGGGAACACTGAAGCTTTCTTT. This sequence joins TRBV5-4 and TRBJ1-1; no reliable D call. CDR1 and CDR2 (germline): SGHNT, YYREEE (reference sequence). V shed 1 base and J shed 1 base, with 11 bases lying between them. The CDR3 extends over 15 amino acids.

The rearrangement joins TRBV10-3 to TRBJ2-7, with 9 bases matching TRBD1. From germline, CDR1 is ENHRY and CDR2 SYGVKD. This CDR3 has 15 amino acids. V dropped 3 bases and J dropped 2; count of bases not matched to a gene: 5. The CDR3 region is CAISEADRGPYEQYF. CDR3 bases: TGTGCCATCAGTGAAGCGGACAGGGGACCCTACGAGCAGTACTTC.

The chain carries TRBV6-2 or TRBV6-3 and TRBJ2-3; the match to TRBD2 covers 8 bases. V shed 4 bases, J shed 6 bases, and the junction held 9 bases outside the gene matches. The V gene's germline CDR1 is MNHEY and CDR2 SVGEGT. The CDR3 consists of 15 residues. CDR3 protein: CASSLTGTRADTQYF. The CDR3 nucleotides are TGTGCCAGCAGTTTAACCGGGACTAGGGCGGATACGCAGTATTTT.

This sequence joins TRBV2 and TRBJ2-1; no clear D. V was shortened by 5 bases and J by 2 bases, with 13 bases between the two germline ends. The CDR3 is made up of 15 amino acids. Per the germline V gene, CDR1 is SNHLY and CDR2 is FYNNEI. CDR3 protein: CASSRTPAPYNEQFF. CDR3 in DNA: TGTGCCAGCAGTAGGACCCCAGCGCCCTACAATGAGCAGTTCTTC.